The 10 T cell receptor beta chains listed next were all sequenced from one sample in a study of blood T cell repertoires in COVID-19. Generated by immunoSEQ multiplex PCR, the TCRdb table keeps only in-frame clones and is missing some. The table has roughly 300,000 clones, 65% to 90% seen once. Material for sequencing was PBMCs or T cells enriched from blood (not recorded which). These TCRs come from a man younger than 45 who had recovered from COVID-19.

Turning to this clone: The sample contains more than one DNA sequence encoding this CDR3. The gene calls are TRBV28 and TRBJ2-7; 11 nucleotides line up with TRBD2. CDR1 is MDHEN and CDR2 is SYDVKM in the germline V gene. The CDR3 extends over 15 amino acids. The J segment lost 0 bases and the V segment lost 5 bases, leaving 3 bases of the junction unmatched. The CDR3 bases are TGTGCCAGCAGTCAAACTAGCGGGGGCTCCTACGAGCAGTACTTC. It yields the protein CASSQTSGGSYEQYF. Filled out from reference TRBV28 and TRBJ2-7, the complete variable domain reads DVKVTQSSRYLVKRTGEKVFLECVQDMDHENMFWYRQDPGLGLRLIYFSYDVKMKEKGDIPEGYSVSREKKERFSLILESASTNQTSMYLCASSQTSGGSYEQYFGPGTRLTVT.

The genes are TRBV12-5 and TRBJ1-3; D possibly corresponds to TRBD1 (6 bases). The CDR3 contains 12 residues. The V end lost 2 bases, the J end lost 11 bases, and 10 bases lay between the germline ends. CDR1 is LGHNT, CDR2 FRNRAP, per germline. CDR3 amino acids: CASGLPQGSIYF. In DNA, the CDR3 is TGTGCTAGTGGTTTGCCTCAGGGGTCCATATATTTT.

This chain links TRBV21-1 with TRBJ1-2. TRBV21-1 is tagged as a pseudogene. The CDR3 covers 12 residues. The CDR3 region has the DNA TGTGCCAGCAGCCTCACGGGGGGGATTGACACCTTC. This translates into CASSLTGGIDTF.

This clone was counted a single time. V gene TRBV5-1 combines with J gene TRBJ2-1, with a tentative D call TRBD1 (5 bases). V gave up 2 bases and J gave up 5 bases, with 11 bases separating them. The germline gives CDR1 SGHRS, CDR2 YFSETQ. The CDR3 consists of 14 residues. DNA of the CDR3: TGCGCCAGCAGCTTCCCCGGACAAAACAATGAGCAGTTCTTC. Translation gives CASSFPGQNNEQFF.

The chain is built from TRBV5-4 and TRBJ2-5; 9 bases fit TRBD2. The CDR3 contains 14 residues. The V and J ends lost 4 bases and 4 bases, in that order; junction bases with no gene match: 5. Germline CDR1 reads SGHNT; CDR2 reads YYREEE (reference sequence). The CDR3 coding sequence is TGTGCCAGCAGCGCTAAGCGGGGGGCAGAGACCCAGTACTTC. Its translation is CASSAKRGAETQYF. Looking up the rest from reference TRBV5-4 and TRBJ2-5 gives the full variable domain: ETGVTQSPTHLIKTRGQQVTLRCSSQSGHNTVSWYQQALGQGPQFIFQYYREEENGRGNFPPRFSGLQFPNYSSELNVNALELDDSALYLCASSAKRGAETQYFGPGTRLLVL.

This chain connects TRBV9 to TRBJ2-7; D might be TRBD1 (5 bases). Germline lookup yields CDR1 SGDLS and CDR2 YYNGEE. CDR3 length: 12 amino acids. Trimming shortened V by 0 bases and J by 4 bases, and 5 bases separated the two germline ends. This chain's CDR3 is CASSVEGYEQYF. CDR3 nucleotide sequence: TGTGCCAGCAGCGTAGAGGGGTACGAGCAGTACTTC. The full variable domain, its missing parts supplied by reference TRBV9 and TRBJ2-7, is DSGVTQTPKHLITATGQRVTLRCSPRSGDLSVYWYQQSLDQGLQFLIQYYNGEERAKGNILERFSAQQFPDLHSELNLSSLELGDSALYFCASSVEGYEQYFGPGTRLTVT.

In DNA, the CDR3 is TGTGCCAGCAGTGGCCAGGGGGCCACTGAAGCTTTCTTT. Translated: CASSGQGATEAFF. The rearrangement links TRBV2 to TRBJ1-1, with 8 bases identical to TRBD1. This CDR3 spans 13 amino acids. Trimming at V came to 4 bases and at J to 4 bases, leaving 2 bases not matched to a gene. The V gene's germline CDR1 is SNHLY and CDR2 FYNNEI.

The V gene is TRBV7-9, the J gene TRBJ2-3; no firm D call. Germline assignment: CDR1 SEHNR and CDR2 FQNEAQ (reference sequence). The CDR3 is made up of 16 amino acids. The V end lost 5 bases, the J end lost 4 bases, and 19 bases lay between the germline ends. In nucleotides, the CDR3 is TGTGCCAGCAGCCCGGTGCTCACCCCCCCGGCAGATACGCAGTATTTT. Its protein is CASSPVLTPPADTQYF.

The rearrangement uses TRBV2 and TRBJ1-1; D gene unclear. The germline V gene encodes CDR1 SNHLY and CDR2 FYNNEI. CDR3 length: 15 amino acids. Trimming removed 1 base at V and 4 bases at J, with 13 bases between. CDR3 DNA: TGTGCCAGCAGTGAAGACTCCGGGGAGAGCACTGAAGCTTTCTTT. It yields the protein CASSEDSGESTEAFF.

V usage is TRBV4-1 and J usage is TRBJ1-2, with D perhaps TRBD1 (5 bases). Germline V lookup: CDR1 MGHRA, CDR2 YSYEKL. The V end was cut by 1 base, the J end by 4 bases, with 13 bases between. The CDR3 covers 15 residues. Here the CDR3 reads CASSQGGTLGYGYTF. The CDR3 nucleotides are TGCGCCAGCAGCCAAGGGGGGACTCTGGGCTATGGCTACACCTTC.